The 5 T cell receptor beta chains given below trace back to one sample, sequenced in a study of T cells in Graves' hyperthyroidism and ophthalmopathy. RNA transcripts provided the source from which TCR beta CDR3 regions were amplified. HTBI primers drove first-round RT-PCR of the TCR CDR3. MiXCR, applied by TCRdb to the multiplex PCR reads, yields one record per CDR3 protein. The sample includes 450,000 to 550,000 distinct CDR3 sequences, around 22% of them seen just once. The sequencing sample was made of blood. All receptors derive from a woman aged 25-40 years with Graves' ophthalmopathy.

V usage is TRBV7-3 and J usage is TRBJ1-1; a weak D match, TRBD1 (6 bases). Trimming took off 3 bases at V and 11 bases at J, with 19 bases between the two ends. There are 14 residues in the CDR3. CDR1 is SGHTA and CDR2 is FQGTGA in the germline V gene. The DNA for the CDR3 is TGTGCCAGCAGCTTCCAGGTCAGGGGAATGTTGGCTTTCTTT. Its translation is CASSFQVRGMLAFF.

The sample holds many counts of this clonotype. The chain is built from TRBV19 and TRBJ1-1; D unresolved. V lost 6 bases and J 4 bases, leaving 9 bases between the germline ends. CDR1 and CDR2 from the germline V gene are LNHDA and SQIVND (reference sequence). The CDR3 is made up of 12 amino acids. The CDR3 DNA reads as TGTGCCAGTAGGGAAATAGGCACTGAAGCTTTCTTT. Translated: CASREIGTEAFF.

This clonotype has just a few counts. The rearrangement uses TRBV12-3 or TRBV12-4 and TRBJ2-5; 8 bases map to TRBD2. There are 15 residues in the CDR3. Trimming at V came to 6 bases and at J to 4 bases, leaving 10 bases not matched to a gene. CDR3 nucleotide sequence: TGTGCCAGCAGCCTAGCGGGCGGCGGAGTAGAGACCCAGTACTTC. This sequence encodes CASSLAGGGVETQYF.

This clonotype showed up many times. The chain combines TRBV2 with TRBJ1-5; 9 bases map to TRBD1. V gave up 7 bases and J gave up 2 bases; unmatched junction bases: 3. Germline CDR1 is SNHLY and CDR2 is FYNNEI. The CDR3 consists of 14 residues. The CDR3 loop reads CASTRQGGNQPQHF. The CDR3 nucleotides are TGTGCCAGCACCCGACAGGGGGGCAATCAGCCCCAGCATTTT.

The gene calls are TRBV6-2 or TRBV6-3 and TRBJ1-1; 8 bases are shared with TRBD1. CDR1 MNHEY and CDR2 SVGEGT come from the germline V gene. The CDR3 is 18 residues long. With 4 bases clipped from V and 1 base from J, the junction kept 14 bases outside the gene matches. CDR3 amino acids: CASSFARSRGRRNTEAFF. In DNA form, the CDR3 reads TGTGCCAGCAGTTTCGCTCGATCCAGGGGGCGGAGGAACACTGAAGCTTTCTTT.